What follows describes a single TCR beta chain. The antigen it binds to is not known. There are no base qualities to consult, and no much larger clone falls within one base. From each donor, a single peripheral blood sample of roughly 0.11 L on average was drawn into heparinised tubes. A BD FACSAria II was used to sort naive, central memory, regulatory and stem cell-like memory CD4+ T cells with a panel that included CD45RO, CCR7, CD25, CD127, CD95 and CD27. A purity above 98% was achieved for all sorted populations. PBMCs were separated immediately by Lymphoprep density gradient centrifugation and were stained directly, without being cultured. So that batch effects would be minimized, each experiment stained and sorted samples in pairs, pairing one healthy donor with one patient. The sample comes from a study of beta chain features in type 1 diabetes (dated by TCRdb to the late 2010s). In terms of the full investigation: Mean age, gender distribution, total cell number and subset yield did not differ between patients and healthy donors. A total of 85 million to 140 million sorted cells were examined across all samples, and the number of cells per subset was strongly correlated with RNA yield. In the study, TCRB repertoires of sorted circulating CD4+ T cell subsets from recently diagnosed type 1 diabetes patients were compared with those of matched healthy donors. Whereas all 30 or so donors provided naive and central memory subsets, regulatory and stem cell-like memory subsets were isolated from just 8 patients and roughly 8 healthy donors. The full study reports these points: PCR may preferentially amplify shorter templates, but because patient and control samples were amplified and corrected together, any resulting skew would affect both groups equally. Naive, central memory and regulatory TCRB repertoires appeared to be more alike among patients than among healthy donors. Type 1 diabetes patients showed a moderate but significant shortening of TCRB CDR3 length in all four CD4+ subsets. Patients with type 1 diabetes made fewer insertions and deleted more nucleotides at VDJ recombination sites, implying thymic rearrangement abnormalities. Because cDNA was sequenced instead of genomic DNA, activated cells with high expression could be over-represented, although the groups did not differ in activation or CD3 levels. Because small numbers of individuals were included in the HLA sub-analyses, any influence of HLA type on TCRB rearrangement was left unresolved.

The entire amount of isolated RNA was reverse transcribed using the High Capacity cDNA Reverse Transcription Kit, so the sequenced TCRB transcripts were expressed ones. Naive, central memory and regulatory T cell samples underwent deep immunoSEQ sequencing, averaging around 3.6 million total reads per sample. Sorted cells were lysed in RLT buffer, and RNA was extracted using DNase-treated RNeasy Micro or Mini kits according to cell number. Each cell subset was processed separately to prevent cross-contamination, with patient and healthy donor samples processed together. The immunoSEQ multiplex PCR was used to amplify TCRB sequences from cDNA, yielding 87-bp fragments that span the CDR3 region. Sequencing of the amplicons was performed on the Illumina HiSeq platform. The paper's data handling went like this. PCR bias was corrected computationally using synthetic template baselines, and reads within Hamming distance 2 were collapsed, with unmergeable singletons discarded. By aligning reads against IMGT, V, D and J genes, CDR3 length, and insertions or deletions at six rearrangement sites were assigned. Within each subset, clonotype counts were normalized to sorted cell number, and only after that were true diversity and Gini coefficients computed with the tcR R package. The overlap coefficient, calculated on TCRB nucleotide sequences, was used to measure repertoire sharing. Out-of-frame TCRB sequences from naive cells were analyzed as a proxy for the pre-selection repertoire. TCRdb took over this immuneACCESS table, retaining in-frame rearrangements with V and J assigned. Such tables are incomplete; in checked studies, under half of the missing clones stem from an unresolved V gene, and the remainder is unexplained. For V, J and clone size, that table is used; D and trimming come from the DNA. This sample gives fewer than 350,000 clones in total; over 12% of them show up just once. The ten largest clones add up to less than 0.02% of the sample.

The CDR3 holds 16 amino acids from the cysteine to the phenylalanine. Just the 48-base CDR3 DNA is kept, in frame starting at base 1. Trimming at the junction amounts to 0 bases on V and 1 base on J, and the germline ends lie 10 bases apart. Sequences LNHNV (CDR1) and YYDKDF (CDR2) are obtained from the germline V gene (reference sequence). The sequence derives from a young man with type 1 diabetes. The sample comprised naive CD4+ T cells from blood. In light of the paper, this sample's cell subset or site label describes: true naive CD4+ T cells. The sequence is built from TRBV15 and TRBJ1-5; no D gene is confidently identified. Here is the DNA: TGTGCCACCAGCAGAGATCGTCGGCGGAGCAATCAGCCCCAGCATTTT. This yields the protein CATSRDRRRSNQPQHF.